The rows below give T cell receptor beta chains drawn from one sample of a study of Ad26.COV2.S vaccination and SARS-CoV-2 variants. Repertoires were generated with immunoSEQ multiplex PCR, while TCRdb's copy carries only in-frame clones and drops some. In the table there are about 350,000 clones, approximately 86% of which are singletons. Sequences were derived from peripheral blood, sampled in a trial of Ad26.COV2.S vaccine versus placebo. These receptors originate from a person between 18 and 65 years old who received the Ad26.COV2.S COVID-19 vaccine or a placebo. Both conserved end residues are part of each CDR3. The order of the fields is V gene, clone size, D gene, J gene, CDR3 protein, CDR3 DNA. A D gene is named only where the DNA matches it firmly. Clone size is stated in some rows and not others, as once, few, many or a class when expanded.

v_gene: TRBV7-2; abundance: .; d_gene: TRBD2; j_gene: TRBJ2-2; CDR3aa: CASSSPSGEAGELFF; CDR3nt: TGTGCCAGCAGCTCTCCTAGCGGGGAGGCCGGGGAGCTGTTTTTT
v_gene: TRBV7-2; abundance: .; d_gene: .; j_gene: TRBJ2-5; CDR3aa: CASSLAGHQETQYF; CDR3nt: TGTGCCAGCAGCTTAGCAGGGCACCAAGAGACCCAGTACTTC
v_gene: TRBV12-3/TRBV12-4; abundance: .; d_gene: .; j_gene: TRBJ2-5; CDR3aa: CASSGLNTKTQYF; CDR3nt: TGTGCCAGCAGTGGATTAAATACTAAGACCCAGTACTTC
v_gene: TRBV2; abundance: .; d_gene: TRBD2; j_gene: TRBJ2-3; CDR3aa: CASSLAGVTDTQYF; CDR3nt: TGTGCCAGCAGCTTAGCGGGAGTAACAGATACGCAGTATTTT
v_gene: TRBV18; abundance: .; d_gene: TRBD1; j_gene: TRBJ2-6; CDR3aa: CASSPQFSGQGKAGANVLTF; CDR3nt: TGTGCCAGCTCACCACAGTTCTCGGGACAGGGTAAAGCTGGGGCCAACGTCCTGACTTTC
v_gene: TRBV11-1; abundance: once; d_gene: .; j_gene: TRBJ2-1; CDR3aa: CASSLLRYNEQFF; CDR3nt: TGTGCCAGCAGCTTACTTAGGTATAATGAGCAGTTCTTC
v_gene: TRBV18; abundance: .; d_gene: .; j_gene: TRBJ1-1; CDR3aa: CASSPGPQNTEAFF; CDR3nt: TGTGCCAGCTCACCGGGACCCCAAAACACTGAAGCTTTCTTT
v_gene: TRBV11-2; abundance: .; d_gene: .; j_gene: TRBJ1-4; CDR3aa: CASSSRWGNEKLFF; CDR3nt: TGTGCCAGCAGCTCTAGGTGGGGGAATGAAAAACTGTTTTTT
v_gene: TRBV10-2; abundance: .; d_gene: .; j_gene: TRBJ1-3; CDR3aa: CASKMGGSGNTIYF; CDR3nt: TGCGCCAGCAAAATGGGGGGCTCTGGAAACACCATATATTTT
v_gene: TRBV5-1; abundance: .; d_gene: .; j_gene: TRBJ2-1; CDR3aa: CASSLERGRTRNEQFF; CDR3nt: TGCGCCAGCAGCTTGGAGAGGGGCCGGACCCGCAATGAGCAGTTCTTC
v_gene: TRBV2; abundance: .; d_gene: .; j_gene: TRBJ2-2; CDR3aa: CASSERSFTGELFF; CDR3nt: TGTGCCAGCAGTGAAAGATCATTTACCGGGGAGCTGTTTTTT
v_gene: TRBV6-5; abundance: once; d_gene: .; j_gene: TRBJ1-1; CDR3aa: CASSSNTRAFF; CDR3nt: TGTGCCAGCAGTTCGAATACCAGGGCTTTCTTT
v_gene: TRBV28; abundance: .; d_gene: .; j_gene: TRBJ1-4; CDR3aa: CASRGSGGSEEKLFF; CDR3nt: TGTGCCAGCAGGGGGTCGGGGGGGTCGGAGGAAAAACTGTTTTTT
v_gene: TRBV7-2; abundance: .; d_gene: .; j_gene: TRBJ1-3; CDR3aa: CASSRDTGSGNTIYF; CDR3nt: TGTGCCAGCAGCCGCGACACGGGCTCTGGAAACACCATATATTTT
v_gene: TRBV7-2; abundance: .; d_gene: .; j_gene: TRBJ1-3; CDR3aa: CASSIDSGNTIYF; CDR3nt: TGTGCCAGCAGCATAGACAGCGGAAACACCATATATTTT
v_gene: TRBV30; abundance: .; d_gene: .; j_gene: TRBJ2-3; CDR3aa: CAWSNNRMGTDTQYF; CDR3nt: TGTGCCTGGAGTAATAACAGGATGGGCACAGATACGCAGTATTTT
v_gene: TRBV4-3; abundance: .; d_gene: .; j_gene: TRBJ2-7; CDR3aa: CASSQDQSSYEQYF; CDR3nt: TGCGCCAGCAGCCAAGATCAATCGTCCTACGAGCAGTACTTC
v_gene: TRBV28; abundance: .; d_gene: TRBD1; j_gene: TRBJ1-2; CDR3aa: CAAAGTGPYGYTF; CDR3nt: TGTGCCGCCGCCGGGACAGGGCCCTATGGCTACACCTTC
v_gene: TRBV27; abundance: few; d_gene: .; j_gene: TRBJ2-6; CDR3aa: CASSRSSGANVLTF; CDR3nt: TGTGCCAGCAGTCGGTCCTCTGGGGCCAACGTCCTGACTTTC
v_gene: TRBV29-1; abundance: .; d_gene: .; j_gene: TRBJ1-3; CDR3aa: CSVQSSGNTIYF; CDR3nt: TGCAGCGTACAGAGCTCTGGAAACACCATATATTTT
v_gene: TRBV11-2; abundance: .; d_gene: .; j_gene: TRBJ2-1; CDR3aa: CASSSKLYYTRSNYNEQFF; CDR3nt: TGTGCCAGCAGCTCCAAACTCTACTATACACGTTCTAACTACAATGAGCAGTTCTTC
v_gene: TRBV18; abundance: once; d_gene: TRBD2; j_gene: TRBJ2-3; CDR3aa: CASSPLAGGTDTQYF; CDR3nt: TGTGCCAGCTCACCACTAGCGGGTGGCACAGATACGCAGTATTTT
v_gene: TRBV5-4; abundance: .; d_gene: .; j_gene: TRBJ2-5; CDR3aa: CASSSPDPGETQYF; CDR3nt: TGTGCCAGCAGCTCCCCTGACCCGGGCGAGACCCAGTACTTC
v_gene: TRBV5-6; abundance: .; d_gene: TRBD2; j_gene: TRBJ2-7; CDR3aa: CASSFGGSPSYEQYF; CDR3nt: TGTGCCAGCAGCTTCGGGGGGAGTCCCTCCTACGAGCAGTACTTC
v_gene: TRBV5-5; abundance: .; d_gene: .; j_gene: TRBJ2-3; CDR3aa: CASIPRAGLTDTQYF; CDR3nt: TGTGCCAGCATCCCCAGGGCGGGTCTCACAGATACGCAGTATTTT
v_gene: TRBV19; abundance: .; d_gene: .; j_gene: TRBJ2-1; CDR3aa: CASTIGYNEQFF; CDR3nt: TGTGCCAGTACGATCGGCTACAATGAGCAGTTCTTC
v_gene: TRBV27; abundance: .; d_gene: TRBD1; j_gene: TRBJ1-4; CDR3aa: CASRASRDRGSLTNEKLFF; CDR3nt: TGTGCCAGCCGTGCTAGCCGGGACAGGGGGTCCTTAACTAATGAAAAACTGTTTTTT
v_gene: TRBV6-5; abundance: .; d_gene: TRBD1; j_gene: TRBJ1-1; CDR3aa: CASRRQGSVTEAFF; CDR3nt: TGTGCCAGCAGGCGACAGGGTTCGGTCACTGAAGCTTTCTTT
v_gene: TRBV6-5; abundance: .; d_gene: TRBD1; j_gene: TRBJ2-1; CDR3aa: CASGQQGASYNEQFF; CDR3nt: TGTGCCAGCGGTCAACAGGGGGCCTCCTACAATGAGCAGTTCTTC
v_gene: TRBV9; abundance: once; d_gene: TRBD2; j_gene: TRBJ2-7; CDR3aa: CASSVGSFSGSGRIHEQYF; CDR3nt: TGTGCCAGCAGCGTGGGGAGTTTCAGCGGGAGCGGTAGGATCCACGAGCAGTACTTC
v_gene: TRBV5-1; abundance: .; d_gene: .; j_gene: TRBJ1-1; CDR3aa: CASSLLPDAEAFF; CDR3nt: TGCGCCAGCAGCTTGCTCCCGGACGCTGAAGCTTTCTTT
v_gene: TRBV6-5; abundance: once; d_gene: TRBD1; j_gene: TRBJ1-5; CDR3aa: CASREGQGSNQPQHF; CDR3nt: TGTGCCAGCAGAGAGGGACAGGGGAGCAATCAGCCCCAGCATTTT
v_gene: TRBV10-3; abundance: .; d_gene: .; j_gene: TRBJ2-5; CDR3aa: CAISESSQETQYF; CDR3nt: TGTGCCATCAGTGAGTCGAGCCAGGAGACCCAGTACTTC
v_gene: TRBV6-1; abundance: .; d_gene: .; j_gene: TRBJ1-3; CDR3aa: CASSEVISGNTIYF; CDR3nt: TGTGCCAGCAGTGAGGTTATCTCTGGAAACACCATATATTTT
v_gene: TRBV12-3/TRBV12-4; abundance: .; d_gene: .; j_gene: TRBJ1-1; CDR3aa: CASSFLQNTEAFF; CDR3nt: TGTGCCAGCAGTTTCTTACAGAACACTGAAGCTTTCTTT
v_gene: TRBV9; abundance: once; d_gene: .; j_gene: TRBJ2-5; CDR3aa: CASSLRDWQETQYF; CDR3nt: TGTGCCAGCAGCCTCCGGGACTGGCAAGAGACCCAGTACTTC
v_gene: TRBV12-3/TRBV12-4; abundance: .; d_gene: .; j_gene: TRBJ2-7; CDR3aa: CASSSGRSYEQYF; CDR3nt: TGTGCCAGCTCGTCGGGGAGATCCTACGAGCAGTACTTC
v_gene: TRBV3-1/TRBV3-2; abundance: .; d_gene: TRBD1; j_gene: TRBJ2-3; CDR3aa: CASSQWTGDTDTQYF; CDR3nt: TGTGCCAGCAGCCAGTGGACAGGAGACACAGATACGCAGTATTTT
v_gene: TRBV7-3; abundance: .; d_gene: .; j_gene: TRBJ2-2; CDR3aa: CASSPRGSGAGELFF; CDR3nt: TGTGCCAGCAGCCCCCGGGGGTCAGGCGCCGGGGAGCTGTTTTTT
v_gene: TRBV5-4; abundance: .; d_gene: .; j_gene: TRBJ1-5; CDR3aa: CASSLGGSNQPQHF; CDR3nt: TGTGCCAGCAGCTTAGGGGGAAGCAATCAGCCCCAGCATTTT
v_gene: TRBV24-1; abundance: .; d_gene: .; j_gene: TRBJ1-5; CDR3aa: CATSDSDIANQPQHF; CDR3nt: TGTGCCACCAGTGACTCCGACATTGCCAATCAGCCCCAGCATTTT
v_gene: TRBV9; abundance: .; d_gene: TRBD1; j_gene: TRBJ1-3; CDR3aa: CASSVPDRGNTIYF; CDR3nt: TGTGCCAGCAGCGTGCCCGACAGGGGGAACACCATATATTTT